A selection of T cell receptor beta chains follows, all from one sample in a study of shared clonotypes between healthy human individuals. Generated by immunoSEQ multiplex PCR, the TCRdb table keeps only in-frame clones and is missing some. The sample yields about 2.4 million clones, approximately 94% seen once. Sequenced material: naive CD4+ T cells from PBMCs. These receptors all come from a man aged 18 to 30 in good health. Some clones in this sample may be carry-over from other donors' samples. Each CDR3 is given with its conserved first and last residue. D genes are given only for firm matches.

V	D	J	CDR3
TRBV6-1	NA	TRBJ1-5	CASITWLGNQPQHF
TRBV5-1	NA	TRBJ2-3	CASSFSPLASPDTQYF
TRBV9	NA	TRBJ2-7	CASSVGQGGYEQYF
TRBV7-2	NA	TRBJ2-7	CASSLGSLGQYF
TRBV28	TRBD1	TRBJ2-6	CASSKGALGANVLTF
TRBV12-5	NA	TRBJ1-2	CASGQDRTYGYTF
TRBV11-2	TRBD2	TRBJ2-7	CASSRRRVAGVYEQYF
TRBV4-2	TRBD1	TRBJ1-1	CASSHTRTGDTEAFF
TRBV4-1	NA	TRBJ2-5	CASSQWGGETQYF
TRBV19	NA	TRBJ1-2	CASSTAQATGRGTGGYTF
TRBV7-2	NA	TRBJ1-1	CASSLTVGLGTEAFF
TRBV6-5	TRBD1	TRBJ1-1	CASSTTGGHTEAFF
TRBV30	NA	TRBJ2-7	CAWSALGGSMNEQYF
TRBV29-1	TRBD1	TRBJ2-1	CSSRRTGNHNEQFF
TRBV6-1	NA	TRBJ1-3	CASVRGDPGNTIYF
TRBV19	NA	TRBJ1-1	CASSAGRLNTEAFF
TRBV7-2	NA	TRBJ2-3	CASSPIYGTQYF
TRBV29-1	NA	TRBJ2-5	CSVDFANAYQETQYF
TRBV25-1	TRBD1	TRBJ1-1	CASSGWDRMNTEAFF
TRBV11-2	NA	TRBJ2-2	CAWGRPNTGELFF
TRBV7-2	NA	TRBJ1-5	CASSLGRVNQPQHF
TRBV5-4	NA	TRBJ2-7	CASSLDRPYEQYF
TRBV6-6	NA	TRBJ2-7	CASLGGAAEQYF
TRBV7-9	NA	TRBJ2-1	CASSLGLGIVNEQFF
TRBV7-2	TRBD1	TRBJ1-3	CASSQNQGAGNTIYF
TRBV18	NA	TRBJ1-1	CASSPQMDGMNTEAFF
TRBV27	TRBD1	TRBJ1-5	CASSEQGAGNQPQHF
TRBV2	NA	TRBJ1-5	CASRGTANQPQHF
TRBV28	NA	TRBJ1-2	CASSFPGPKTFYGYTF
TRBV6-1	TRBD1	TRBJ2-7	CASRRTQGQSYEQYF
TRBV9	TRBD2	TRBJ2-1	CASSFSGSNNEQFF
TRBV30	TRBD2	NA	CAWSAHGGSYEQYF
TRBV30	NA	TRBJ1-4	CAWGSGPNEKLFF
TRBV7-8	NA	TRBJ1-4	CASSLNGREKLFF
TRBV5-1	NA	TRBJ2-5	CASSPTEAGQETQYF
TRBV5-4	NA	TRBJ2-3	CASSPGRGAGTDTQYF
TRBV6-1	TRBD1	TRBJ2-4	CASSEGRIRGPLVQYF
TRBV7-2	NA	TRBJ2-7	CASSFYKGEQYF
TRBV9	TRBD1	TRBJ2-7	CASSVGGQVSYEQYF
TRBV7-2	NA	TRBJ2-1	CASSNRVDEQFF
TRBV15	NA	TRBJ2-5	CATSRGFGSGETQYF
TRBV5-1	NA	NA	CASSWAGRSYEQYF
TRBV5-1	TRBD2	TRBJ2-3	CASSLGLATDTQYF
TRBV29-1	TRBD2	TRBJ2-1	CSVDDLSGSSYEQFF
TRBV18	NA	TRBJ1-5	CASSPDGNQPQHF
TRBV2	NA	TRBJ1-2	CASSGSEAGGANYGYTF
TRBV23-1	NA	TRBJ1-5	CASSQSVGPDSNQPQHF
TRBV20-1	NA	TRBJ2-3	CSARRGDTQYF
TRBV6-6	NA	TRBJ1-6	CASSYITGRNSPLHF
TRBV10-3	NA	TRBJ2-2	CAITGDAVNTGELFF
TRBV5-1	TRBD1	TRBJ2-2	CASSFRTGSNTGELFF
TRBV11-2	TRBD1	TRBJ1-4	CASSSWTGTENEKLFF
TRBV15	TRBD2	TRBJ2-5	CASASGPQETQYF
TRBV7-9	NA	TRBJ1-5	CASSLVEGPLNQPQHF
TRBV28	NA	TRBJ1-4	CASSLSRGGSEKLFF